The TCR beta chain described here comes from a study of T cell responses to AZD1222 COVID-19 vaccine. The CDR3 spans 16 residues. In germline, CDR1 is SGHVS, CDR2 FNYEAQ. V dropped 4 bases and J dropped 2 bases, with 16 bases sitting between them. Produced via immunoSEQ multiplex PCR; TCRdb's table is partial and in-frame only. The data hold 110,000 or so clones, with more than 70% observed a single time. The rearrangement links TRBV7-6 to TRBJ2-3, with D tentatively TRBD2 (6 bases). Sequences were derived from peripheral blood, sampled 28 days after the second AZD1222 dose. The TCR originated in an adult who received the AZD1222 COVID-19 vaccine. In DNA, the CDR3 is TGTGCCAGCAGCTCCCTGCGGGGAGAACCCACAGATACGCAGTATTTT. This encodes CASSSLRGEPTDTQYF.